Sequencing of this T cell receptor (beta chain) was carried out in a study of T cells after yellow fever vaccination. CDR1 is MNHEY and CDR2 is SMNVEV in the germline V gene (reference sequence). The V gene lost 8 bases and the J gene lost 1 base, with 25 bases spanning the gap. CDR3 length equals 18 residues. One entry per CDR3 protein results from TCRdb running MiXCR on the 5' RACE reads. Among around 530,000 distinct CDR3 sequences listed, roughly a sixth were seen once. The chain combines TRBV27 with TRBJ2-3; tentatively, D is TRBD1 or TRBD2 (5 bases each). The sample consisted of PBMCs, taken 5 days after the first yellow fever vaccination. The clonotype originates from a man between 18 and 29 years old who received the YFV17D yellow fever vaccine. CDR3 bases: TGTGCCAGCGCTTCCCCCAGGCGAGGGGTCTGGGGCACAGATACGCAGTATTTT. It yields the protein CASASPRRGVWGTDTQYF.